The 25 T cell receptor beta chains in this list originate from one sample, sequenced in a study of beta chain features in type 1 diabetes. Reverse transcription of all isolated RNA meant that expressed TCRB transcripts were sequenced. Only in-frame clones appear in the TCRdb table, and some are missing; sequencing was by immunoSEQ multiplex PCR. This table has 900,000 or so clones, roughly 17% appearing once. Sequencing was done on a sample of naive CD4+ T cells from blood. Source of these receptors: a young woman in good health.

V is TRBV7-9 and J is TRBJ2-7, with D possibly being TRBD2 (5 bases). The V end lost 5 bases, the J end lost 0 bases, and 20 bases lay between the germline ends. Germline V gene sequence: CDR1 SEHNR, CDR2 FQNEAQ (reference sequence). This CDR3 has 17 amino acids. CDR3 amino acids: CASSRPGTYFASYEQYF. For the CDR3, the DNA is TGTGCCAGCAGCCGACCGGGAACGTATTTTGCCTCCTACGAGCAGTACTTC.

The chain joins TRBV5-1 to TRBJ2-7, with 9 bases aligning to TRBD1. After removal of 4 bases from V and 2 bases from J, the junction contained 1 base not matched to a gene. Germline CDR1 and CDR2: SGHRS and YFSETQ. This CDR3 is built from 13 residues. CDR3 nucleotides: TGCGCCAGCAGCGGGACAGGGACCTACGAGCAGTACTTC. It codes for CASSGTGTYEQYF. Full variable domain (outside the CDR3, taken from reference TRBV5-1 and TRBJ2-7): KAGVTQTPRYLIKTRGQQVTLSCSPISGHRSVSWYQQTPGQGLQFLFEYFSETQRNKGNFPGRFSGRQFSNSRSEMNVSTLELGDSALYLCASSGTGTYEQYFGPGTRLTVT.

This clone was counted only a few times. This chain uses TRBV6-5 with TRBJ1-2; no clear D gene. The germline V and J ends were trimmed by 2 bases and 2 bases, with 9 bases remaining between them. The CDR3 length is 14 residues. In germline, CDR1 is MNHEY, CDR2 SVGAGI. CDR3 nucleotide sequence: TGTGCCAGCAGTTACAGCGGTTTGAACTATGGCTACACCTTC. Its translation is CASSYSGLNYGYTF.

This clone was seen more than once but under ten times. The V call is TRBV7-9, the J call TRBJ2-1; no clear D gene. Germline CDR1 reads SEHNR; CDR2 reads FQNEAQ (reference sequence). CDR3 length equals 14 residues. Trimming took off 2 bases at V and 4 bases at J, with 9 bases between the two ends. This CDR3 is CASSLHTSYNEQFF. CDR3 DNA sequence: TGTGCCAGCAGCTTACACACGTCTTACAATGAGCAGTTCTTC.

There are a few counts of this clone. The chain has TRBV5-6 and TRBJ2-2; a possible D gene is TRBD2 (5 bases). The CDR3 is 14 amino acids. V gave up 4 bases and J gave up 7 bases, with 14 bases separating them. Germline CDR1 reads SGHDT; CDR2 reads YYEEEE. The CDR3 region is CASSPRSGIGELFF. The CDR3 DNA reads as TGTGCCAGCAGCCCTAGGTCGGGGATCGGGGAGCTGTTTTTT.

This clone was counted a few times. CDR3 sequence reads: CASSVATGTGNTIYF. The CDR3 DNA follows: TGTGCCAGCAGCGTAGCTACAGGGACTGGAAACACCATATATTTT. J is TRBJ1-3 and V is TRBV9, with D possibly TRBD1 on 6 matching bases. The CDR3 runs 15 residues. The V gene lost 0 bases and the J gene lost 2 bases, with 9 bases spanning the gap. Germline V gene lookup returns CDR1 SGDLS and CDR2 YYNGEE.

This clone was seen more than once but under ten times. V usage is TRBV11-2 and J usage is TRBJ2-1, with 9 bases matching TRBD2. Trimming removed 6 bases from V and 7 bases from J; junction bases left unmatched: 10. Germline V gene lookup returns CDR1 SGHAT and CDR2 FQNNGV. The CDR3 covers 15 residues. CDR3 DNA: TGTGCCAGCAGAACACTTAGCGGGAGATGGAATGAGCAGTTCTTC. Translated: CASRTLSGRWNEQFF.

Only a few counts were recorded for this clone. The chain carries TRBV7-9 and TRBJ2-7; 7 bases agree with TRBD2. The germline V gene has CDR1 SEHNR and CDR2 FQNEAQ (reference sequence). Trimming cost V 3 bases and J 3 bases; bases outside gene matches: 2. The CDR3 length is 13 residues. The CDR3 region has the DNA TGTGCCAGCAGCTTTACTAGCGACTACGAGCAGTACTTC. It specifies CASSFTSDYEQYF.

This clone turned up a few times. This rearrangement joins TRBV23-1 to TRBJ2-7; TRBD1 might be the D (5 bases). TRBV23-1 is an ORF, with its function uncertain. Trimming took off 0 bases at V and 3 bases at J, with 9 bases between the two ends. This CDR3 spans 14 amino acids. The CDR3 sequence is CASSQSSRVYEQYF. The DNA for the CDR3 is TGCGCCAGCAGTCAATCGTCCAGGGTCTACGAGCAGTACTTC.

Note on this clone: No conserved phenylalanine or tryptophan ends this CDR3, so it is likely a read error. The DNA is omitted, as the CDR3 cannot be located on it reliably, and the CDR3 follows TCRdb's listing. The chain combines TRBV18 with TRBJ2-7. The CDR3 spans 9 amino acids, including both terminal residues. CDR1 and CDR2 from the germline V gene are KGHSH and LQKENI. The CDR3 loop is CASSPDLLP.

The chain recombines TRBV2 with TRBJ1-2; TRBD1 matches at 7 bases. The trim removed 7 bases at V and 5 bases at J, leaving 10 bases unmatched. CDR1 SNHLY and CDR2 FYNNEI come from the germline V gene. The CDR3 length is 14 residues. This CDR3 is CASTPDRAGYGYTF. The CDR3 region has the DNA TGTGCCAGCACCCCCGACAGGGCGGGGTATGGCTACACCTTC.

Only a few counts were recorded for this clone. The chain has TRBV10-3 and TRBJ2-5; D is unresolved. Trimming removed 0 bases at V and 7 bases at J, with 6 bases between. CDR3 length equals 12 residues. From germline, CDR1 is ENHRY and CDR2 SYGVKD. DNA for the CDR3: TGTGCCATCAGTGAGTCGCCGGGGACCCAGTACTTC. This translates into CAISESPGTQYF.

This clone was seen a handful of times. The J gene is TRBJ2-7, the V gene TRBV28; maybe TRBD1 (5 bases). This CDR3 comprises 14 residues. Germline V gene sequence: CDR1 MDHEN, CDR2 SYDVKM. Trimming removed 2 bases at V and 3 bases at J, with 11 bases between. DNA of the CDR3: TGTGCCAGCAGTTTAGACAGCTTCTTCTACGAGCAGTACTTC. Amino acid sequence: CASSLDSFFYEQYF. Full variable domain (outside the CDR3, taken from reference TRBV28 and TRBJ2-7): DVKVTQSSRYLVKRTGEKVFLECVQDMDHENMFWYRQDPGLGLRLIYFSYDVKMKEKGDIPEGYSVSREKKERFSLILESASTNQTSMYLCASSLDSFFYEQYFGPGTRLTVT.

The chain combines TRBV4-3 with TRBJ2-3, with 8 bases matching TRBD2. The CDR3 sequence is 19 residues long. V trimming: 3 bases; J trimming: 1 base; junction bases outside the gene matches: 15. Germline CDR1 reads LGHNA; CDR2 reads YSLEER. This CDR3 reads CASSQLPSGSFLRTDTQYF. CDR3 DNA sequence: TGCGCCAGCAGCCAGCTCCCTAGCGGGTCATTTTTACGCACAGATACGCAGTATTTT.

The chain is built from TRBV28 and TRBJ2-2, with D perhaps TRBD1 (5 bases). With 7 bases removed from V and 2 bases from J, the gap between germline ends came to 8 bases. CDR3 length: 13 amino acids. Germline-derived CDR1 and CDR2 are MDHEN and SYDVKM. The CDR3 reads CASTWTNTGELFF. CDR3 DNA sequence: TGTGCCAGCACCTGGACAAACACCGGGGAGCTGTTTTTT.

Notes on this clone: Other nucleotide sequences in the sample specify the same CDR3. This chain joins TRBV29-1 and TRBJ2-5, with a possible D match to TRBD1 (6 bases). Germline CDR1 and CDR2: SQVTM and ANQGSEA. The CDR3 is 13 residues long. V lost 2 bases and J lost 2, with 9 bases in between. The CDR3 loop is CSVERTEQETQYF. DNA for the CDR3: TGCAGCGTTGAAAGGACAGAACAAGAGACCCAGTACTTC.

The chain uses TRBV9 and TRBJ2-1, with D tentatively TRBD2 (6 bases). This CDR3 has 15 amino acids. V was pared by 2 bases and J by 6 bases, with 15 bases between. Per the germline V gene, CDR1 is SGDLS and CDR2 is YYNGEE. Here the CDR3 reads CASSVTGLMVNEQFF. The CDR3 nucleotides are TGTGCCAGCAGCGTGACGGGACTTATGGTCAATGAGCAGTTCTTC.

This chain connects TRBV12-5 to TRBJ1-4; D perhaps matches TRBD1 (6 bases). Germline V gives CDR1 LGHNT, CDR2 FRNRAP. The V end was cut by 6 bases, the J end by 3 bases, with 17 bases between. The CDR3 sequence is 16 residues long. The CDR3: CASGPARGQPNEKLFF. The CDR3, as DNA: TGTGCTAGTGGGCCTGCCCGGGGGCAGCCTAATGAAAAACTGTTTTTT.

The sample holds a few counts of this clone. The V call is TRBV7-2, the J call TRBJ2-7, with TRBD1 as a possible D gene (5 bases). Germline CDR1 reads SGHTA; CDR2 reads FQGNSA. V was shortened by 3 bases and J by 5 bases, with 8 bases between the two germline ends. The CDR3 is 12 amino acids. The CDR3 bases are TGTGCCAGCAGCTTTGGCAGGGACGAGCAGTACTTC. It is translated as CASSFGRDEQYF.

The chain uses TRBV21-1 and TRBJ2-7. TRBV21-1 is reported as a pseudogene. The CDR3 is 14 amino acids. In DNA, the CDR3 is TGTGCCACCTTGTGGGGCGGACTCTCCTACGAGCAGTACTTC. It is translated as CATLWGGLSYEQYF.

The chain couples TRBV18 to TRBJ2-7, with TRBD1 as a possible D gene (6 bases). The CDR3 covers 16 residues. Germline V lookup: CDR1 KGHSH, CDR2 LQKENI. The V gene lost 1 base and the J gene lost 0 bases, with 13 bases spanning the gap. This CDR3 is CASSPLTARGSYEQYF. CDR3 nucleotide sequence: TGTGCCAGCTCACCACTGACGGCCAGGGGCTCCTACGAGCAGTACTTC.

The table lists this clone with a few counts. The chain joins TRBV7-2 to TRBJ1-2, with D possibly matching TRBD1 (6 bases). The germline gives CDR1 SGHTA, CDR2 FQGNSA. Trimming removed 6 bases from V and 6 bases from J, with 17 bases in between. This CDR3 contains 14 residues. CDR3 DNA: TGTGCCAGCAGACCAGGACAGACAAGGAATGGCTACACCTTC. The encoded protein is CASRPGQTRNGYTF. The full variable domain, its missing parts supplied by reference TRBV7-2 and TRBJ1-2, is GAGVSQSPSNKVTEKGKDVELRCDPISGHTALYWYRQSLGQGLEFLIYFQGNSAPDKSGLPSDRFSAERTGGSVSTLTIQRTQQEDSAVYLCASRPGQTRNGYTFGSGTRLTVV.

The V gene is TRBV27, the J gene TRBJ1-2; weak D call: TRBD1 (5 bases). V shed 7 bases and J shed 5 bases, with 20 bases lying between them. Germline V lookup: CDR1 MNHEY, CDR2 SMNVEV (reference sequence). This CDR3 has 15 amino acids. This chain's CDR3 is CASTVAPAGIYGYTF. Written as DNA, the CDR3 is TGTGCCAGCACCGTAGCCCCGGCAGGGATTTATGGCTACACCTTC.

For this clone: At one end, the junction sequence differs from germline, possibly due to a read error. The DNA for the CDR3 is TGCGCCAGCAGACTAGCGGGAGGCACCGGGGGGCTGTTTTTT. As protein: CASRLAGGTGGLFF. J is TRBJ2-2 and V is TRBV23-1, with TRBD2 matching over 12 bases. TRBV23-1 falls under the ORF class, with uncertain function. This CDR3 spans 14 amino acids.

This clone occurred a few times. The chain combines TRBV19 with TRBJ1-2; no clear D. This CDR3 is 13 amino acids long. Trimming stripped 4 bases from V and 6 bases from J, with 12 bases between. The germline V gene has CDR1 LNHDA and CDR2 SQIVND (reference sequence). This CDR3 is CASSTAPVNGYTF. CDR3 bases: TGTGCCAGTAGTACAGCCCCTGTTAATGGCTACACCTTC.